This TCR beta chain was documented in a study of blood T cell repertoires in COVID-19. On the study more broadly: Nucleic acid was either cDNA or gDNA, and it came from T cells, B-cell-depleted T cells, or PBMCs.

TCRdb's table, derived via immunoSEQ multiplex PCR, lists solely in-frame clones and lacks some. The table lists some 240,000 clones, 70% to 90% of them singletons. The germline V gene encodes CDR1 SGHTA and CDR2 FQGNSA. V was pared by 1 base and J by 0 bases, with 10 bases between. The CDR3 extends over 15 amino acids. The genes are TRBV7-2 and TRBJ2-7, with D maybe TRBD2 (6 bases). This receptor was taken from a woman in her forties with acute COVID-19. The sample was PBMCs or T cells enriched from blood (not recorded which). CDR3 loop: CASSLGRGSSYEQYF. The CDR3 DNA follows: TGTGCCAGCAGCTTAGGGAGGGGTAGCTCCTACGAGCAGTACTTC.